This T cell receptor beta chain was identified during a study of neoadjuvant anti-PD-1 for oral cavity cancer. Study background: Non-progressing patients received a fourth nivolumab dose near day 43, then surgery on days 50-56.

The length of the CDR3 is 16 residues. Germline loops: CDR1 MNHEY, CDR2 SMNVEV (reference sequence). With V trimmed by 7 bases and J by 3 bases, 10 bases remained unmatched. Concerning this clone: Its target is unknown.

Clones were sequenced by immunoSEQ multiplex PCR, and TCRdb holds only the in-frame ones, with some missing. Among tens of thousands of clones listed, under 30% were seen once. The time point is: after neoadjuvant nivolumab, at surgical resection. These oral cavity squamous cell carcinomas were HPV-negative and locally advanced. General study results and limits: Expansion of preexisting intratumoral clones was suggested to aid response. Treg/Th17 ratio rose with pretreatment blood and fell with post-treatment tumor TCRbeta clonality.

Specimen: tumor tissue, collected after nivolumab (anti-PD-1) treatment. This clonotype was obtained from a person aged 35-79 years with oral cavity squamous cell carcinoma. The chain combines TRBV27 with TRBJ2-7; 12 bases align to TRBD2. The CDR3 loop is CASTSLAGGIHYEQYF. The DNA for the CDR3 is TGTGCCAGCACCTCCCTAGCGGGAGGGATTCACTACGAGCAGTACTTC.